This T cell receptor beta chain was recovered during a study of T cell responses to AZD1222 COVID-19 vaccine. General observations from the study: Unmutated variant regions are reportedly the target of nearly half of TCRs that are spike-specific.

The data were produced by immunoSEQ multiplex PCR, yet TCRdb's version contains in-frame clones alone and is incomplete. The table records 140,000 to 150,000 clones, about 92% of them present only once. A remark on this clone: The antigen is undetermined.

The CDR3 extends over 10 amino acids. Trimming left V 3 bases short and J 9 bases short, with 0 bases between. The TCR comes from an adult who received the AZD1222 COVID-19 vaccine. The rearrangement joins TRBV6-7 to TRBJ1-6; no clear D gene. TRBV6-7 is annotated as an ORF whose role is uncertain. The starting material was peripheral blood, obtained 28 days after the second AZD1222 dose. The CDR3 loop is CASSYSPLHF. CDR3 coding DNA: TGTGCCAGCAGTTATTCACCCCTCCACTTT.